The 14 T cell receptor beta chains listed next were all sequenced from one sample in a study of a mutant IDH1 vaccine in newly diagnosed glioma (dated by TCRdb to the early 2020s). The time point label for this specimen denotes: baseline, week 1 (first vaccination visit). Taken with the paper, the label for treatment or condition translates to: pre-vaccination baseline after standard-of-care therapy. The library relied on the immunoSEQ multiplex PCR assay. TCRdb took this table from immuneACCESS and kept in-frame rearrangements with V and J called. Such tables lack part of the clones; where checked against another copy, unresolved V genes explain under half of the gap, and the rest is unexplained. Recorded for this sample are around 99,000 clones; roughly 77% of them occurred a single time. The top ten clones comprise approximately 7.6% of the sample. The sequenced sample was PBMCs, obtained from a glioma patient treated with radiotherapy, temozolomide or both. The receptors originated from a man aged 40-49 years with glioma.

This clone was observed once. The rearrangement links TRBV4-1 to TRBJ2-7; D is possibly TRBD1 or TRBD2 (5 bases each). Between the trimmed V and J ends, which lost 0 bases and 4 bases, there was a span of 10 bases. CDR1 MGHRA and CDR2 YSYEKL come from the germline V gene. The CDR3 loop spans 14 amino acids. CDR3 sequence (DNA): TGCGCCAGCAGCCAAGAGACGGGGCGGTACGAGCAGTACTTC. Amino acids: CASSQETGRYEQYF.

This chain connects TRBV10-3 to TRBJ2-1; 13 bases are shared with TRBD2. V gave up 4 bases and J gave up 7 bases; unmatched junction bases: 7. This CDR3 has 16 residues. In germline, CDR1 is ENHRY, CDR2 SYGVKD. CDR3 DNA: TGTGCCATCAGTGGACTAGCGGGAGGAGGAGGTAATGAGCAGTTCTTC. This gives the protein CAISGLAGGGGNEQFF.

The gene calls are TRBV9 and TRBJ2-1; D is ambiguous. The germline V gene has CDR1 SGDLS and CDR2 YYNGEE. The V and J ends lost 4 bases and 7 bases respectively, with 15 bases between them. This CDR3 is 14 amino acids long. The CDR3, as DNA: TGTGCCAGCAGCCTTGTCCCACAAGGAAATGAGCAGTTCTTC. This encodes CASSLVPQGNEQFF.

This chain links TRBV6-4 with TRBJ1-1; possible D gene TRBD1, 6 bases. This CDR3 spans 14 amino acids. Germline V gene sequence: CDR1 MRHNA, CDR2 SNTAGT. V gave up 6 bases and J gave up 0 bases, with 11 bases separating them. The CDR3 sequence is CASSLQGMNTEAFF. Written as DNA, the CDR3 is TGTGCCAGCAGCCTACAGGGAATGAACACTGAAGCTTTCTTT.

The chain has TRBV6-5 and TRBJ1-2; D gene ambiguous. The germline gives CDR1 MNHEY, CDR2 SVGAGI. V was trimmed by 6 bases and J by 7 bases, leaving 15 bases between them. CDR3 length: 13 residues. The CDR3 region has the DNA TGTGCCAGCAGGGGGTCATCCAAGGGTGGCTACACCTTC. Its protein product is CASRGSSKGGYTF.

The chain couples TRBV7-2 to TRBJ2-7; D call uncertain. The CDR3 is made up of 12 amino acids. CDR1 and CDR2 (germline): SGHTA, FQGNSA. V gave up 4 bases and J gave up 6 bases, with 10 bases separating them. Written as DNA, the CDR3 is TGTGCCAGCAGCTCGGACCACGTCGAGCAGTACTTC. Its protein is CASSSDHVEQYF.

The chain couples TRBV7-2 to TRBJ2-7; 8 bases agree with TRBD2. Germline V gives CDR1 SGHTA, CDR2 FQGNSA. The V segment lost 1 base and the J segment 0 bases; nucleotides outside the gene matches: 8. The CDR3 totals 17 residues. The CDR3 here is CASSLEVAGLSSYEQYF. CDR3 in DNA: TGTGCCAGCAGCTTAGAAGTAGCGGGGCTGAGCTCCTACGAGCAGTACTTC.

This clone has ten or more counts. The V and J genes are TRBV6-4 and TRBJ2-1; TRBD2 matches at 7 bases. Trimming cost V 2 bases and J 6 bases; bases outside gene matches: 7. Germline V gene data show CDR1 as MRHNA and CDR2 as SNTAGT. The CDR3 consists of 15 residues. This CDR3 is CASSDGSSGSNEQFF. For the CDR3, the DNA is TGTGCCAGCAGTGACGGTTCTAGCGGTTCCAATGAGCAGTTCTTC.

The rearrangement links TRBV9 to TRBJ2-2, with TRBD1 identical over 9 bases. CDR3 length equals 16 residues. J was trimmed by 5 bases and V by 4 bases; bases with no gene match: 9. Germline CDR1 and CDR2: SGDLS and YYNGEE. In DNA, the CDR3 is TGTGCCAGCAGCCCCCTCCGGGACAGGGTAACCGGGGAGCTGTTTTTT. Amino acids: CASSPLRDRVTGELFF.

The CDR3, as DNA: TGTGCCAGCAGCCCGGACAGGGTTGAAGCTTTCTTT. This sequence encodes CASSPDRVEAFF. The chain has TRBV6-5 and TRBJ1-1; 8 positions match TRBD1. Germline CDR1 is MNHEY and CDR2 is SVGAGI. This CDR3 region has 12 residues. V was pared by 6 bases and J by 7 bases, with 4 bases of the junction left unmatched.

The V call is TRBV13, the J call TRBJ2-5; TRBD2 might be the D (6 bases). Trimming took off 4 bases at V and 4 bases at J, with 13 bases between the two ends. Per the germline V gene, CDR1 is PRHDT and CDR2 is FYEKMQ (reference sequence). This CDR3 spans 14 amino acids. CDR3 protein: CASSSGTRVETQYF. The CDR3 region has the DNA TGTGCCAGCAGCTCAGGGACTCGAGTAGAGACCCAGTACTTC.

The CDR3 reads CASSIKTSWQETQYF. The CDR3 DNA follows: TGTGCCAGTAGTATCAAGACTAGCTGGCAAGAGACCCAGTACTTC. The rearrangement joins TRBV19 to TRBJ2-5; 7 bases are a match to TRBD2. With V trimmed by 3 bases and J by 2 bases, 6 bases remained unmatched. Germline CDR1 is LNHDA and CDR2 is SQIVND (reference sequence). The CDR3 runs 15 residues.

The V call is TRBV6-5, the J call TRBJ1-6; D unclear. Germline V lookup: CDR1 MNHEY, CDR2 SVGAGI. V lost 0 bases and J lost 7, with 13 bases in between. The CDR3 loop spans 16 amino acids. CDR3 amino acids: CASSYSAAAPNSPLHF. CDR3 nucleotide sequence: TGTGCCAGCAGTTACTCCGCAGCCGCACCCAATTCACCCCTCCACTTT.

The V call is TRBV18, the J call TRBJ2-7; TRBD1 agrees at 9 bases. The length of the CDR3 is 15 residues. J lost 5 bases, V lost 6 bases, and 11 bases had no gene match. The germline gives CDR1 KGHSH, CDR2 LQKENI. The DNA of the CDR3 is TGTGCCAGCTCGCCTACAGGGGGCGCTTTGGACGAGCAGTACTTC. Protein sequence: CASSPTGGALDEQYF.